Given below is one T cell receptor (beta chain) in context. Generated by immunoSEQ multiplex PCR, the TCRdb table keeps only in-frame clones and is missing some. The data hold approximately 84,000 clones, with roughly 98% observed a single time. Germline V CDR1 and CDR2: LNHDA, SQIVND (reference sequence). CDR3 length: 16 residues. Trimming took 5 bases from V and 5 from J; bases not matched to a gene: 14. The data were taken from a study of technical replicates of blood from several donors. This chain connects TRBV19 to TRBJ2-7, with 8 bases identical to TRBD2. The sample was T cells isolated from PBMCs. The receptor comes from a human donor in good health. DNA for the CDR3: TGTGCCAGTAGTCCTAGAGCGGGAGCGATATCTCACGAGCAGTACTTC. Protein sequence: CASSPRAGAISHEQYF.